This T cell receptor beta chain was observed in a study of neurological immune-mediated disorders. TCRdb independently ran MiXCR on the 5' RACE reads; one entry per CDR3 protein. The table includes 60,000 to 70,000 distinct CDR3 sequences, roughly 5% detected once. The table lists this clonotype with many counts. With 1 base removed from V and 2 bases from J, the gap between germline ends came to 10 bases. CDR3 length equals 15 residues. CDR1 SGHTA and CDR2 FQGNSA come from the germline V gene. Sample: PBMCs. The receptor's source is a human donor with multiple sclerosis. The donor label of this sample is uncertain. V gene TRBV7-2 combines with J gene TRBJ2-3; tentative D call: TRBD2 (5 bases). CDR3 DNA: TGTGCCAGCAGCTTAGGGGCGGGCTTCACAGATACGCAGTATTTT. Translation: CASSLGAGFTDTQYF.